This TCR beta chain was obtained from a study of early T cells in non-severe SARS-CoV-2 infection. For the study at large: Alpha and beta chains were unpaired, from unsorted whole-blood bulk RNA.

The library protocol tagged individual cDNA molecules with unique molecular identifiers. In TCRdb, the 5' RACE reads were re-called with MiXCR into one record per CDR3 protein. The table lists about 76,000 distinct CDR3 sequences, about 11% of them singletons. This clonotype was counted ten times or more. Sequenced input: whole blood. The receptor's source is an adult who was a healthcare worker with PCR-confirmed SARS-CoV-2 infection or an uninfected control (not recorded which).

The CDR3 DNA follows: TGTGCCAGCAGCCCACGCGGGGGCGATTGGAACATTCAGTACTTC. It is translated as CASSPRGGDWNIQYF. The chain couples TRBV4-2 to TRBJ2-4; TRBD2 is a possible D gene (7 bases). Trimming shortened V by 4 bases and J by 7 bases, and 17 bases separated the two germline ends. The CDR3 is 15 amino acids. Germline V lookup: CDR1 LGHNA, CDR2 YNFKEQ.